Given below is one TCR beta chain in context. Original handling: Amplification of reference gene primers was used by the study to estimate nucleated cell counts. Produced via immunoSEQ multiplex PCR; TCRdb's table is partial and in-frame only. Clone size and the V and J calls come from that table; the DNA yielded D and trimming. Of about 260,000 clones listed, about 90% were seen once; the top ten hold around 1.5%. The entry originates in a study of blood T cell repertoires in COVID-19. Study summary: From the United States, Italy and Spain came samples of acute and convalescent COVID-19. T cells, B-cell-depleted T cells, or PBMCs provided the cDNA or gDNA that served as material.

This TCR came from a woman between 35 and 50 years old who had recovered from COVID-19. Source material: peripheral blood.

CDR3 loop: CSARVRLTQHF. The CDR3 coding sequence is TGCAGTGCTAGAGTGAGGTTGACCCAGCATTTT. The V gene is TRBV20-1, the J gene TRBJ1-5; D uncertain. There are 11 residues in the CDR3. Germline assignment: CDR1 DFQATT and CDR2 SNEGSKA (reference sequence). V dropped 1 base and J dropped 11 bases, with 9 bases sitting between them.